This TCR beta chain derives from a study of metastatic and nonmetastatic thyroid tumors (dated by TCRdb to 2018 to 2020). About the full investigation: For patients with malignant and with benign thyroid disease, the researchers compared repertoires between peripheral blood samples and tumor or nodule tissue samples.

Its CDR3 holds 16 amino acids, cysteine through phenylalanine. Solely the CDR3 DNA is kept, with 48 bases framed from the first base. CDR1 and CDR2 are read off the germline V gene (reference sequence) as DFQATT and SNEGSKA. Trimming leaves V shorter by 0 bases and J shorter by 6 bases, with the junction holding 11 bases beyond the gene matches. Study-level results and caveats: In both blood and tumor samples, malignant tumors were reported to have significantly higher TCR beta diversity than benign nodules.

None of the patients had been given any treatment before thyroid surgery. The study retrospectively analysed patient clinical samples collected from about 2012 to 2018 using T-cell receptor beta sequencing. Library construction relied on PCR. Sequencing instrument: Illumina HiSeq 4000. High-throughput sequencing was used to profile the CDR3 region of the TCR beta-chain in every patient. In the paper's pipeline: The researchers built a classifier to tell apart papillary thyroid cancer patients with distant metastasis, based on CDR3 differences among clinicopathological groups. To measure repertoire diversity the researchers used the Shannon index, while the Morisita-Horn index served to gauge how similar the tumor and blood repertoires were. Using fastp at Q25 and MiXCR, TCRdb reprocessed the public reads and kept productive beta chains. TCRdb, not the original authors, processed these V and J calls. Across this sample there are 15,000 or so clones, with about 30% seen only once. Of the sample, roughly 14% is held by the ten largest clones.

A few counts support this clone. It has no known antigen specificity. No much larger clonotype is one base removed from it; base qualities were not supplied. This sequence originates from a female donor with papillary thyroid cancer or a benign thyroid nodule (not recorded which). Some clones in this sample may be carry-over from other donors' samples. The source material was adjacent normal tissue. Rearrangement joined TRBV20-1 to TRBJ2-3; 8 bases in between match TRBD2. The CDR3 protein is CSARDRRAGGGDTQYF. The bases read TGCAGTGCTAGAGATCGTCGGGCGGGAGGCGGGGATACGCAGTATTTT.